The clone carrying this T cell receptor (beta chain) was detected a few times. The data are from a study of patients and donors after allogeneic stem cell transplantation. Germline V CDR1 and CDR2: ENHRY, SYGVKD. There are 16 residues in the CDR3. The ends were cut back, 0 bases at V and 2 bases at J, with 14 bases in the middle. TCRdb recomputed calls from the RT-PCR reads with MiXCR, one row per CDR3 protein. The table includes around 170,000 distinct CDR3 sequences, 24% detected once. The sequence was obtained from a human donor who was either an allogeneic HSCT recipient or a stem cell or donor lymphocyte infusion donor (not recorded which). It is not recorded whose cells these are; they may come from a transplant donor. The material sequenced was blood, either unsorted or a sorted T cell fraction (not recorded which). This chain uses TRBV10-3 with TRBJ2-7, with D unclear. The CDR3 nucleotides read TGTGCCATCAGTGAGTCTTATCTGCCCGGAACCTACGAGCAGTACTTC. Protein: CAISESYLPGTYEQYF.